The T cell receptor (beta chain) under discussion was sequenced for a study of a mutant IDH1 vaccine in newly diagnosed glioma. At the level of the study: Vaccination started 4-6 weeks after radiotherapy alone, or with temozolomide cycles. Prior therapy was radiotherapy, temozolomide, or both; most received both.

Time point of the sample: week 11, during vaccination. All doses held 300 ug of mutant IDH1 20-mer peptide, with topical imiquimod. Germline CDR1 is SGHRS and CDR2 is YFSETQ. V lost 4 bases to trimming and J lost 0 bases, with 13 bases between them. CDR3 size: 15 residues. Details on this clone: No antigen is known for it.

Data came from immunoSEQ multiplex PCR; TCRdb stores just in-frame clones and leaves some out. The data hold 100,000 to 120,000 clones, with roughly 90% observed a single time. The sample consisted of PBMCs, taken from a glioma patient whose treatment included an IDH1 peptide vaccine. The receptor comes from a woman between 50 and 59 years old with glioma. The rearrangement links TRBV5-1 to TRBJ2-5, with a possible D match to TRBD2 (5 bases). CDR3: CASSPLAGYQETQYF. The CDR3 nucleotides are TGCGCCAGCAGCCCGTTGGCGGGCTACCAAGAGACCCAGTACTTC.